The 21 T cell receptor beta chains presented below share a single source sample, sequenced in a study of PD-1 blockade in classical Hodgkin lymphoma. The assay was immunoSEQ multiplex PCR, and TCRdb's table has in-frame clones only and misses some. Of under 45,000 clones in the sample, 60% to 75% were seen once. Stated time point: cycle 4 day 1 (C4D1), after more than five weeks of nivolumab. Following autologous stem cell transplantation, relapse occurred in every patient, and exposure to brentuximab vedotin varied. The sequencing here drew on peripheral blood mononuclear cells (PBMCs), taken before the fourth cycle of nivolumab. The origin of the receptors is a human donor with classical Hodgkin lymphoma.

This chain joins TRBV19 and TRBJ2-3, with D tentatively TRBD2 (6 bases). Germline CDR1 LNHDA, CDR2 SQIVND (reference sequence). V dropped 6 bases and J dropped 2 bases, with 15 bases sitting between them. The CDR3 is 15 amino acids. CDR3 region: CASRDVGTPTDTQYF. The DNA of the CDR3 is TGTGCCAGTAGGGATGTGGGGACTCCCACAGATACGCAGTATTTT.

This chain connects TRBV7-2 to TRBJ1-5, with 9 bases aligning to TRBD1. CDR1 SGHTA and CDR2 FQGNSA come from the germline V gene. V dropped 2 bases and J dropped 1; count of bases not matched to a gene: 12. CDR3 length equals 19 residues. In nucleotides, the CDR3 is TGTGCCAGCAGCTTATTTCCACCAAACAGGGGGCCCAGCAATCAGCCCCAGCATTTT. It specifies CASSLFPPNRGPSNQPQHF.

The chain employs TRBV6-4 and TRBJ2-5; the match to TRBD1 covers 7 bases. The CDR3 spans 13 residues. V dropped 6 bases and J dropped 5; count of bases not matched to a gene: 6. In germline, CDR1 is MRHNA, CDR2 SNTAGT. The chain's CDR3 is CASSKTGMETQYF. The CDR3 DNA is TGTGCCAGCAGCAAGACAGGGATGGAGACCCAGTACTTC.

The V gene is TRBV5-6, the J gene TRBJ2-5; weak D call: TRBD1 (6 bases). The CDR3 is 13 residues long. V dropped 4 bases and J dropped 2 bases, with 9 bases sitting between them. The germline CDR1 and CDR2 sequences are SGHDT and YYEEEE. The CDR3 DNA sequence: TGTGCCAGCAGCCCGCAGGGGCAAGAGACCCAGTACTTC. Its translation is CASSPQGQETQYF.

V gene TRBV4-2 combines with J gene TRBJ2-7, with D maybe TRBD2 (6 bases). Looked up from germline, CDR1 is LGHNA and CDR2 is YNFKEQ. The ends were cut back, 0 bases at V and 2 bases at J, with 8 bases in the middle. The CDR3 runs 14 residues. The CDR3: CASSQEAGPYEQYF. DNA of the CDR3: TGTGCCAGCAGCCAAGAGGCGGGGCCCTACGAGCAGTACTTC.

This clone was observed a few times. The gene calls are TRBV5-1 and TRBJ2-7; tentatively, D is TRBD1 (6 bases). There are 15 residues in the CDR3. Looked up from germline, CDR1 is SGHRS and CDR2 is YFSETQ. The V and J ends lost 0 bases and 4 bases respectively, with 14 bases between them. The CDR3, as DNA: TGCGCCAGCAGCTTGGAGGGGGATCCGAAGTACGAGCAGTACTTC. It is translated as CASSLEGDPKYEQYF.

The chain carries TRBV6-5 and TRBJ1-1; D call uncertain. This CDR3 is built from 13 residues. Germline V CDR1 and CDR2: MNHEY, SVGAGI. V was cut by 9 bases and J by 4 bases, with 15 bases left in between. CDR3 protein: CASSISLSTEAFF. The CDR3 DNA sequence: TGTGCCAGTTCAATAAGCCTATCCACTGAAGCTTTCTTT.

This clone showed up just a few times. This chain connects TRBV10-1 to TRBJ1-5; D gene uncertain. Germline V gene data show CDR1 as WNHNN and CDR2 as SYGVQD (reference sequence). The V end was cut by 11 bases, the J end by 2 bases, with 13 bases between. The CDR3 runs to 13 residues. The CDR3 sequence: CAPLAEGNQPQHF. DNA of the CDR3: TGCGCCCCTTTGGCTGAGGGCAATCAGCCCCAGCATTTT.

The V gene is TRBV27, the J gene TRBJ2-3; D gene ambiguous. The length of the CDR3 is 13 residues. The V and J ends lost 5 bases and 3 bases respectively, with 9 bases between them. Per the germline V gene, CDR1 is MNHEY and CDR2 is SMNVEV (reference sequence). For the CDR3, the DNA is TGTGCCAGCAGTCGGATCGGGACAGATACGCAGTATTTT. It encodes CASSRIGTDTQYF.

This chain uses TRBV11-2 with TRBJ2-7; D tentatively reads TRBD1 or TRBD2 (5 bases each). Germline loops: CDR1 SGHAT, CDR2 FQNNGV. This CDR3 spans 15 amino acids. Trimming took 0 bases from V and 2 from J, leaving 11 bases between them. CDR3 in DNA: TGTGCCAGCAGCTTAGATTACCGGGGCCCCTACGAGCAGTACTTC. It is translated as CASSLDYRGPYEQYF.

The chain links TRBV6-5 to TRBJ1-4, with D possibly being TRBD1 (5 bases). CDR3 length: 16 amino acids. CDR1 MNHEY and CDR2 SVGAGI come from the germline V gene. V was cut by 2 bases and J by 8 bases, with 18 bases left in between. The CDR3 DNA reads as TGTGCCAGCAGTTACACCCGAGGGGCAGCGGGGGAAAAACTGTTTTTT. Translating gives CASSYTRGAAGEKLFF.

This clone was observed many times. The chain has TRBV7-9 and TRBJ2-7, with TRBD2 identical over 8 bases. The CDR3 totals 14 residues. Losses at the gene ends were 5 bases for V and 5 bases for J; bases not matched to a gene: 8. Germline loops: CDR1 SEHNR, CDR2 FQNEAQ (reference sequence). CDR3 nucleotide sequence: TGTGCCAGCAGCGATTCGGGAGGGTCCCACGAGCAGTACTTC. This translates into CASSDSGGSHEQYF.

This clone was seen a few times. CDR3 in DNA: TGCGCCAGCAGTGATACTACAGACCCCACTGAAGCTTTCTTT. The encoded protein is CASSDTTDPTEAFF. This sequence joins TRBV10-1 and TRBJ1-1; D not resolved. V lost 3 bases and J lost 4, with 12 bases in between. The V gene's germline CDR1 is WNHNN and CDR2 SYGVQD (reference sequence). The CDR3 consists of 14 residues.

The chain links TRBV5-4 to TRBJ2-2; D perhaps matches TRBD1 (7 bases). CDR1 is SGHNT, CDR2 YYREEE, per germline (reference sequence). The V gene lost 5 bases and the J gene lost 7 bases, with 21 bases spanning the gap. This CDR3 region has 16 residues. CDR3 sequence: CASSSGQAAGVGELFF. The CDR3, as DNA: TGTGCCAGCAGTAGCGGACAGGCCGCCGGAGTCGGGGAGCTGTTTTTT.

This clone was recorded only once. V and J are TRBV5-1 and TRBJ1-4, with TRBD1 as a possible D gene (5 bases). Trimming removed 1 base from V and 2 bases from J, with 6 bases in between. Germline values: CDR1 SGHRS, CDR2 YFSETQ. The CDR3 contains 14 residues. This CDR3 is CASSLRGTNEKLFF. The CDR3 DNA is TGCGCCAGCAGCTTGCGGGGCACTAATGAAAAACTGTTTTTT.

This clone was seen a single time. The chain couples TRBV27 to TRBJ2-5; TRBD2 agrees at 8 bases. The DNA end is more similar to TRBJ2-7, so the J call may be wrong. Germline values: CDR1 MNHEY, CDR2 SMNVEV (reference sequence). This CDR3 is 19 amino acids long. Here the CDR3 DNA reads TGTGCCAGCAGTTTATTAAAGGGAACTCAGCGGGAGAGGCCATACGAGCAGTACTTC. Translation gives CASSLLKGTQRERPYEQYF.

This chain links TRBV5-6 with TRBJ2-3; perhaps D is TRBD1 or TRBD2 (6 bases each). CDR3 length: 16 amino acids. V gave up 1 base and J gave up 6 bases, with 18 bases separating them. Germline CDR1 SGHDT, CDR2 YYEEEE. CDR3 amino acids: CASSLTGGFNHDTQYF. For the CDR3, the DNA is TGTGCCAGCAGCTTGACCGGGGGCTTTAATCACGATACGCAGTATTTT.

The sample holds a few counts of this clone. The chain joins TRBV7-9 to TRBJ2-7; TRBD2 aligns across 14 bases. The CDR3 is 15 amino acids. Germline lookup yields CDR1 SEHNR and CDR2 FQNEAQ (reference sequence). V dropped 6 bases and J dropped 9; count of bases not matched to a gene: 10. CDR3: CASRATGTSGSRQYF. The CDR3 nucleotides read TGTGCCAGCAGGGCGACCGGGACTAGCGGGAGTAGGCAGTACTTC.

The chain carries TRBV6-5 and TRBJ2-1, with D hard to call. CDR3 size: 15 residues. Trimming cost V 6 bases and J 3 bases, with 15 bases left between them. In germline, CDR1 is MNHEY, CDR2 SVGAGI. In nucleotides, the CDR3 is TGTGCCAGCAGCTTGGTCGCCCTGGACTACAATGAGCAGTTCTTC. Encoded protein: CASSLVALDYNEQFF.

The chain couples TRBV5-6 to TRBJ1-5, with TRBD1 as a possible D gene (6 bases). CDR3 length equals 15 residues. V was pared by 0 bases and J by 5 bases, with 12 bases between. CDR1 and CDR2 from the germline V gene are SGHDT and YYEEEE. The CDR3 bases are TGTGCCAGCAGCTTGGTGGGGGGGCCAGATCAGCCCCAGCATTTT. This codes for CASSLVGGPDQPQHF. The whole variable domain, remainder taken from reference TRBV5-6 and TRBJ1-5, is DAGVTQSPTHLIKTRGQQVTLRCSPKSGHDTVSWYQQALGQGPQFIFQYYEEEERQRGNFPDRFSGHQFPNYSSELNVNALLLGDSALYLCASSLVGGPDQPQHFGDGTRLSIL.

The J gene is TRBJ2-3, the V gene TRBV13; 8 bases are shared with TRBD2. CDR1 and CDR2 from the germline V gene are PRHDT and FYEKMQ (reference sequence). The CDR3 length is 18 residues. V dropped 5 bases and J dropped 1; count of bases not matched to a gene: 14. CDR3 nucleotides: TGTGCCAGCAGCCTAACGCTCGGGGGGGCAAGGGGCACAGATACGCAGTATTTT. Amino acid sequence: CASSLTLGGARGTDTQYF. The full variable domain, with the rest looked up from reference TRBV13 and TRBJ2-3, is AAGVIQSPRHLIKEKRETATLKCYPIPRHDTVYWYQQGPGQDPQFLISFYEKMQSDKGSIPDRFSAQQFSDYHSELNMSSLELGDSALYFCASSLTLGGARGTDTQYFGPGTRLTVL.